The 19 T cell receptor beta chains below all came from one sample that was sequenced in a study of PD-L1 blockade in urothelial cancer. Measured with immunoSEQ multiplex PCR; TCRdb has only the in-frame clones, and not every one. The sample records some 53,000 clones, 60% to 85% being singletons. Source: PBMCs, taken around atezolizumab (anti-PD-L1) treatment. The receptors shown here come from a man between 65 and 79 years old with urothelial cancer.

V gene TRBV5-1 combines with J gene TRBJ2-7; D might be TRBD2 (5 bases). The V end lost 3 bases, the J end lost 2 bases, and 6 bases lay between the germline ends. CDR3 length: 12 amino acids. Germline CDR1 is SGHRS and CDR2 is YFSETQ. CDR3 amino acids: CASSSGTYEQYF. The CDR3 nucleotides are TGCGCCAGCAGCTCCGGGACCTACGAGCAGTACTTC.

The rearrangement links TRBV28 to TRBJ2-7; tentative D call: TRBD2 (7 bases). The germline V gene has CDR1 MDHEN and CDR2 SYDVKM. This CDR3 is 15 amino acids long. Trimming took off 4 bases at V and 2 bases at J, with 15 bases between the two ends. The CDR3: CASSYPRGRAYEQYF. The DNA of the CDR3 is TGTGCCAGCAGTTACCCTAGGGGGAGGGCCTACGAGCAGTACTTC.

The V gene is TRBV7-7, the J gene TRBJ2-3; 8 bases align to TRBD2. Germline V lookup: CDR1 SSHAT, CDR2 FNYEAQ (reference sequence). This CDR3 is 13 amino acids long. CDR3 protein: CASSGGRTDTQYF. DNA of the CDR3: TGTGCTAGCTCCGGCGGGAGGACCGATACGCAGTATTTT.

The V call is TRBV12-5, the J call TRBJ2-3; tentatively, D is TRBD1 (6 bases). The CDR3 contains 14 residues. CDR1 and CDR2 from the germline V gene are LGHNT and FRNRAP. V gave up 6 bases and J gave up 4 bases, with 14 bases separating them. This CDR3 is CASGFRGSADTQYF. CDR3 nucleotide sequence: TGTGCTAGTGGATTCAGGGGATCGGCAGATACGCAGTATTTT. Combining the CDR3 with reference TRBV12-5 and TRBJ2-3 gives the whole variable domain DARVTQTPRHKVTEMGQEVTMRCQPILGHNTVFWYRQTMMQGLELLAYFRNRAPLDDSGMPKDRFSAEMPDATLATLKIQPSEPRDSAVYFCASGFRGSADTQYFGPGTRLTVL.

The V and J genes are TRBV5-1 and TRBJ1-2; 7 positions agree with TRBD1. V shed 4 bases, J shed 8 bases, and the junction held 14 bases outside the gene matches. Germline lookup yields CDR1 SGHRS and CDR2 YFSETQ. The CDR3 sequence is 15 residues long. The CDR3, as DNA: TGCGCCAGCAGCCCGGACCCCGGGACAGCGAAGGGCTACACCTTC. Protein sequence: CASSPDPGTAKGYTF. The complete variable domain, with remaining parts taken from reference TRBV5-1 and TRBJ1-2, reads KAGVTQTPRYLIKTRGQQVTLSCSPISGHRSVSWYQQTPGQGLQFLFEYFSETQRNKGNFPGRFSGRQFSNSRSEMNVSTLELGDSALYLCASSPDPGTAKGYTFGSGTRLTVV.

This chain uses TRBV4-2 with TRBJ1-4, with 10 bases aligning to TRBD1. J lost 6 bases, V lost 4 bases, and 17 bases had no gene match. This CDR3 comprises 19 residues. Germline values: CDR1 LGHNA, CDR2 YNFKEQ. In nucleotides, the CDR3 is TGTGCCAGCAGCCCTCGACAGGGACAGGGGACTCAACTGGATGAAAAACTGTTTTTT. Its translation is CASSPRQGQGTQLDEKLFF.

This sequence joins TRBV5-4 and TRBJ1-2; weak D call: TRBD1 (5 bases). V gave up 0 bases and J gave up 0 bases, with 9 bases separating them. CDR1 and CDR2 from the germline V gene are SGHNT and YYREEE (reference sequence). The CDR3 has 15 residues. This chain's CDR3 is CASSLGQKTNYGYTF. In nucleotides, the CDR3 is TGTGCCAGCAGCTTGGGACAGAAGACTAACTATGGCTACACCTTC.

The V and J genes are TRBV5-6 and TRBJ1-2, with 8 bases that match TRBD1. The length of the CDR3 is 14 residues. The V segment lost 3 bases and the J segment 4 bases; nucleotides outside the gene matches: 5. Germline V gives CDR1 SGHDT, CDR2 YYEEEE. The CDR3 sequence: CASSSDRGRYGYTF. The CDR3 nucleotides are TGTGCCAGCAGCTCCGACAGGGGTCGCTATGGCTACACCTTC.

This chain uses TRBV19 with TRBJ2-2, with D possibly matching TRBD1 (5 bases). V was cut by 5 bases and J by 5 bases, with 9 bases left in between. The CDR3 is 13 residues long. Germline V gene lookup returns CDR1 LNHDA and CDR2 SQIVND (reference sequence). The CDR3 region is CASSDRGTGELFF. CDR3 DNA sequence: TGTGCCAGTAGTGACAGAGGAACCGGGGAGCTGTTTTTT.

In nucleotides, the CDR3 is TGTGCCAGCAGCCCAGGGGGGACATACGAGCAGTACTTC. As protein: CASSPGGTYEQYF. The chain joins TRBV25-1 to TRBJ2-7, with a tentative D call TRBD1 (7 bases). Germline loops: CDR1 MGHDK, CDR2 SYGVNS. The CDR3 runs 13 residues. V lost 6 bases and J lost 4, with 13 bases in between.

For the CDR3, the DNA is TGTGCCAGCAGCTTAGGGACAGTGGCCTTGGGGCGCTATGGCTACACCTTC. Translation: CASSLGTVALGRYGYTF. The chain recombines TRBV7-9 with TRBJ1-2; maybe TRBD1 (6 bases). V gave up 1 base and J gave up 4 bases, with 19 bases separating them. This CDR3 is built from 17 residues. Germline CDR1 SEHNR, CDR2 FQNEAQ (reference sequence).

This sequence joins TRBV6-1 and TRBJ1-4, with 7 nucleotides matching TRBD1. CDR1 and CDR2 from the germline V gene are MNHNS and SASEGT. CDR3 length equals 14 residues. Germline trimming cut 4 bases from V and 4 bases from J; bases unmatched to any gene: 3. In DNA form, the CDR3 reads TGTGCCAGCAGTGCAGGGGGGTTTAATGAAAAACTGTTTTTT. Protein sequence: CASSAGGFNEKLFF.

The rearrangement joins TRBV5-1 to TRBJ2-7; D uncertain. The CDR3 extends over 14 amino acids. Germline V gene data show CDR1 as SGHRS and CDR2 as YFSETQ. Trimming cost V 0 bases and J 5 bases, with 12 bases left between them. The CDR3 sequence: CASSLGRISDEQYF. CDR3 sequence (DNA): TGCGCCAGCAGCTTGGGACGGATAAGCGACGAGCAGTACTTC. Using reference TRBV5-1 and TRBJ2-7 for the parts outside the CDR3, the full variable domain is KAGVTQTPRYLIKTRGQQVTLSCSPISGHRSVSWYQQTPGQGLQFLFEYFSETQRNKGNFPGRFSGRQFSNSRSEMNVSTLELGDSALYLCASSLGRISDEQYFGPGTRLTVT.

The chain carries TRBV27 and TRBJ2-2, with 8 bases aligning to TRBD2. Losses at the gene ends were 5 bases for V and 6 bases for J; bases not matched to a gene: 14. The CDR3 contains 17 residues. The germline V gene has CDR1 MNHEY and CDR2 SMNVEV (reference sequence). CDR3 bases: TGTGCCAGCAGTCCCTCCCAGATCACCGGGAGGGCCGGGGAGCTGTTTTTT. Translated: CASSPSQITGRAGELFF.

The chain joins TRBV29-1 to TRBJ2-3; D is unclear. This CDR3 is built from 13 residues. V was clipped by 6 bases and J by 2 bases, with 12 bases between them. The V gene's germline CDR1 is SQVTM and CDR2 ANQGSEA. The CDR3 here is CSVERAYTDTQYF. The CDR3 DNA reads TGCAGCGTCGAGCGAGCCTACACAGATACGCAGTATTTT.

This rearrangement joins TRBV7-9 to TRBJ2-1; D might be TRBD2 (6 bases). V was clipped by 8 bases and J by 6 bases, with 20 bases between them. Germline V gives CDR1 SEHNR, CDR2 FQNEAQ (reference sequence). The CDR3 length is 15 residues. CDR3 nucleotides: TGTGCCAGCCAATTTGGGGGGAGAGGGACCAATGAGCAGTTCTTC. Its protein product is CASQFGGRGTNEQFF. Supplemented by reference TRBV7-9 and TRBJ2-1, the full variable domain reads DTGVSQNPRHKITKRGQNVTFRCDPISEHNRLYWYRQTLGQGPEFLTYFQNEAQLEKSRLLSDRFSAERPKGSFSTLEIQRTEQGDSAMYLCASQFGGRGTNEQFFGPGTRLTVL.

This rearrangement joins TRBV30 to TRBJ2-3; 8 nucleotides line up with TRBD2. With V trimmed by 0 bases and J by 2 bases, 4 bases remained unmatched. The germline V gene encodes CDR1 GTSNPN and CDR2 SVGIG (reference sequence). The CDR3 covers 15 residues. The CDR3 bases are TGTGCCTGGAGTGTAGCGGGAGCGGTCACAGATACGCAGTATTTT. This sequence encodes CAWSVAGAVTDTQYF.

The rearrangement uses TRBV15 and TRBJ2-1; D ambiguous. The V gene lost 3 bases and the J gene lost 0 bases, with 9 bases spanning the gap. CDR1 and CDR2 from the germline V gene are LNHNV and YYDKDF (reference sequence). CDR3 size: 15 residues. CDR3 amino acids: CATSSTTSSYNEQFF. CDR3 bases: TGTGCCACCAGCAGTACTACGAGCTCCTACAATGAGCAGTTCTTC.

CDR3 in amino acids: CASSRDRGTEAFF. In nucleotides, the CDR3 is TGCGCCAGCAGCAGGGACAGGGGAACTGAAGCTTTCTTT. The genes are TRBV5-1 and TRBJ1-1; 10 bases match TRBD1. V lost 4 bases, J lost 5 bases, and 2 bases stayed unmatched. The CDR3 is 13 amino acids. Germline CDR1 and CDR2: SGHRS and YFSETQ.